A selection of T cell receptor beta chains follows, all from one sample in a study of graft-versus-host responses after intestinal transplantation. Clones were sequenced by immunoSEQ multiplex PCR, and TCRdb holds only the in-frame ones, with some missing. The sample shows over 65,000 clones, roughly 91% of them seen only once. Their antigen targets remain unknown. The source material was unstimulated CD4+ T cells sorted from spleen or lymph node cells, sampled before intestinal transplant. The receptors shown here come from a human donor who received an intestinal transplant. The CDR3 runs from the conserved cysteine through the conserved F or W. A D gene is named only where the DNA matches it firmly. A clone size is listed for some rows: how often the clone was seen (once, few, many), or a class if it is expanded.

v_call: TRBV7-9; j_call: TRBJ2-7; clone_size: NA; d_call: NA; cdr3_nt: TGTGCCAGCAGCTTATTAGGGACTCCCTACGAGCAGTACTTC; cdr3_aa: CASSLLGTPYEQYF
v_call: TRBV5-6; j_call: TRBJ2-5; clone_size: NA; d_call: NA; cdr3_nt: TGTGCCAGCAGCTTTAGCGGTGGGGAAGAGACCCAGTACTTC; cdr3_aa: CASSFSGGEETQYF
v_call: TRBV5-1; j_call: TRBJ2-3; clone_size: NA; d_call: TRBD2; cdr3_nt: TGCGCCAGCACCTTCACTAGCGGGGGGGCCACAGATACGCAGTATTTT; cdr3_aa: CASTFTSGGATDTQYF
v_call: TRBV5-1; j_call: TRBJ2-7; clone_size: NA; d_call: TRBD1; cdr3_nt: TGCGCCAGCAGCTTGGCGGACAGGGACGACGAGCAGTACTTC; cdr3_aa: CASSLADRDDEQYF
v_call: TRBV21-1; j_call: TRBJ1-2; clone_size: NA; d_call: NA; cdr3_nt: TGTGCCAGCGGACCGGCCCCCAGGGGAGGGAACTATGGCTACACCTTC; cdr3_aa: CASGPAPRGGNYGYTF
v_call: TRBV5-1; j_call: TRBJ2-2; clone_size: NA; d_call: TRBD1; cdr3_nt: TGCGCCAGCAGCCCGACAGGGGGTAAGACCGGGGAGCTGTTTTTT; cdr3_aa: CASSPTGGKTGELFF
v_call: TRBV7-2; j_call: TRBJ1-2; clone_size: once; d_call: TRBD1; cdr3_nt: TGTGCCAGCAGCTTAGAGGGGACAGCCTTCTATGGCTACACCTTC; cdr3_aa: CASSLEGTAFYGYTF
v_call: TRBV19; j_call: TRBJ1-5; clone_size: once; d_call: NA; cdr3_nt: TGTGCCAGTAGTATAGCGGGGATCGATCAGCCCCAGCATTTT; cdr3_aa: CASSIAGIDQPQHF
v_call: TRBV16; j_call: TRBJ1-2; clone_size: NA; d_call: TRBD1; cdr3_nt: TGTGCCAGCAGCCCCCGGGACAGGGGAAACTATGGCTACACCTTC; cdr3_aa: CASSPRDRGNYGYTF
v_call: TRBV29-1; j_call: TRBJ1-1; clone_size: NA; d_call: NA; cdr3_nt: TGCAGCGTTGAAATGGAGGGAAACACTGAAGCTTTCTTT; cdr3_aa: CSVEMEGNTEAFF
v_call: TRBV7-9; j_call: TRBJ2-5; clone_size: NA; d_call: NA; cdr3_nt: TGTGCCAGCAGCTTAGTTCGAGCAGAGACCCAGTACTTC; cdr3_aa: CASSLVRAETQYF
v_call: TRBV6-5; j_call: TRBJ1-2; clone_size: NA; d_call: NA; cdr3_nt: TGTGCCAGCAGCCGCGGGACCCTTAAGGGCTATGGCTACACCTTC; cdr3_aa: CASSRGTLKGYGYTF
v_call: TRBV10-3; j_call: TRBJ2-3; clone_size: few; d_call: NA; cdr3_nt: TGTGCCACCTCCGGGTCCGGCACAGATACGCAGTATTTT; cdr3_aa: CATSGSGTDTQYF
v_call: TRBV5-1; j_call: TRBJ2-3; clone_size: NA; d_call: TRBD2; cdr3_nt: TGCGCCAGCAGCTTGGGCCTCGGACTAGCGGGTACAGATACGCAGTATTTT; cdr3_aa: CASSLGLGLAGTDTQYF
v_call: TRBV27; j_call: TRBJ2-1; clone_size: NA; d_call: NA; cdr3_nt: TGTGCCAGCAGTTTAGTCGGACAGTCTCGCAATGAGCAGTTCTTC; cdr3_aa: CASSLVGQSRNEQFF
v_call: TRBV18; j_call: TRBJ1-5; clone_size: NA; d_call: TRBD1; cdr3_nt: TGTGCCAGCTCACCCGGGACAGCTAGCAATCAGCCCCAGCATTTT; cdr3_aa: CASSPGTASNQPQHF
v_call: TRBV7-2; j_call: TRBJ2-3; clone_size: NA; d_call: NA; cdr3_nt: TGTGCCAGCAGCTTAGAGGGCGGGAGCACAGATACGCAGTATTTT; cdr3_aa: CASSLEGGSTDTQYF
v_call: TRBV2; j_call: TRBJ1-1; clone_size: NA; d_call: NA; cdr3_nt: TGTGCCAGCAGAGTGGAAGAGGTAGCTTTCTTT; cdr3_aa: CASRVEEVAFF
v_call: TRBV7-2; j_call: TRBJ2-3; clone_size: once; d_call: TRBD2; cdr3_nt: TGTGCCAGCAGCTTAGGGCCAGCGGGGGGGCCGATCGCAGATACGCAGTATTTT; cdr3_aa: CASSLGPAGGPIADTQYF
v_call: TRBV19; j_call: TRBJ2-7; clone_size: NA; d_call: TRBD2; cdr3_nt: TGTGCCAGTAGTATGCGACGGGAGCGGGGGGTTTACGAGCAGTACTTC; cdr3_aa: CASSMRRERGVYEQYF
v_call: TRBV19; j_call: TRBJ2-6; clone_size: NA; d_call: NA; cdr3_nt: TGTGCCAGTAGTCTCCGACAGCTCTCTGGGGCCAACGTCCTGACTTTC; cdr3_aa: CASSLRQLSGANVLTF
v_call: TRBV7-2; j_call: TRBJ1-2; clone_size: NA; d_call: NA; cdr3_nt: TGTGCCAGCAGCCAAGAGAAGGGGGGCTACACCTTC; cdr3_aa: CASSQEKGGYTF
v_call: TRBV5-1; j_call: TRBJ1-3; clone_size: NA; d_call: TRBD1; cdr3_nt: TGCGCCAGCAGGTCGGGACAGGGGGCTGGAAACACCATATATTTT; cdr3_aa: CASRSGQGAGNTIYF
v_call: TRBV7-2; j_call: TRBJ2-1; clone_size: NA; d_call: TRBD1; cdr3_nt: TGTGCCAGCGACTGGGACAGGGGCGACAATGAGCAGTTCTTC; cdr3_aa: CASDWDRGDNEQFF
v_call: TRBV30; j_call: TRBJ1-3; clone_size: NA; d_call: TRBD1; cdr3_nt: TGTGCCTGGAGTGTCAGCAGGGGGCCTGGAAACACCATATATTTT; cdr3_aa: CAWSVSRGPGNTIYF
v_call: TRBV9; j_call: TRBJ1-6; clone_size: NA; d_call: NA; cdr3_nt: TGTGCCAGCAGCGTCACCAGGGGACATGGCCATTCACCCCTCCACTTT; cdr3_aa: CASSVTRGHGHSPLHF
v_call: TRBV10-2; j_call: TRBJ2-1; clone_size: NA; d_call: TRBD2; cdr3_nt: TGCGCCAGCAGTGAGAGTGCTAGCGGGGGGCCCAATGAGCAGTTCTTC; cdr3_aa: CASSESASGGPNEQFF
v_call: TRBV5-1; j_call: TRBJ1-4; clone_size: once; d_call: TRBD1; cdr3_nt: TGCGCCAGCAGCTACCAGGGGGCGGCTAATGAAAAACTGTTTTTT; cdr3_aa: CASSYQGAANEKLFF
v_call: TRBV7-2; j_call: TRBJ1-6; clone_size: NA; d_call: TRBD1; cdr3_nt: TGTGCCAGCAGCTTAGTATCAGGGGGGCGAAATAATTCACCCCTCCACTTT; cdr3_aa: CASSLVSGGRNNSPLHF
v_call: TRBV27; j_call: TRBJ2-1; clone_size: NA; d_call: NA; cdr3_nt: TGTGCCAGCAGTTTATACAGGTCATGGACGGCAGGTGAGCAGTTCTTC; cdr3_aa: CASSLYRSWTAGEQFF
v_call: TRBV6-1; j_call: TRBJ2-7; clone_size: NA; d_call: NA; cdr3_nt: TGTGCCAGCAGTGAGGGGCAGGGGGGCACCTACGAGCAGTACTTC; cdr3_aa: CASSEGQGGTYEQYF
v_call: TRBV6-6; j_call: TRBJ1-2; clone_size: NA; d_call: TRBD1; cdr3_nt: TGTGCCAGCAGATCCCGACAGGGTAACTATGGCTACACCTTC; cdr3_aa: CASRSRQGNYGYTF
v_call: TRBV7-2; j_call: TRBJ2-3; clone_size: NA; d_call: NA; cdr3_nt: TGTGCCAGCAGCTTAGAAGGGACTAGCACAGATACGCAGTATTTT; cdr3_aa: CASSLEGTSTDTQYF
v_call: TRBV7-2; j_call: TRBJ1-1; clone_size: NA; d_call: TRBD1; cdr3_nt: TGTGCCAGCAGCACACAGGGGGCGGACACTGAAGCTTTCTTT; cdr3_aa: CASSTQGADTEAFF
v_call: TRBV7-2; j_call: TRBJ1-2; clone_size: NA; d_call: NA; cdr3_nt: TGTGCCAGCAGCTTAGGGGGCATAGCTAACTATGGCTACACCTTC; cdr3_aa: CASSLGGIANYGYTF
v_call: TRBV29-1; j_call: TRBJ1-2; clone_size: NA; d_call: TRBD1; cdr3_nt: TGCAGCGTTTACCCGGGACAGGGGGACTATGGCTACACCTTC; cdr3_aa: CSVYPGQGDYGYTF
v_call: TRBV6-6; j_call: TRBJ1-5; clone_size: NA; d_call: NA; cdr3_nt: TGTGCCAGCAGCAGGGGTGATAGCAATCAGCCCCAGCATTTT; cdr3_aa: CASSRGDSNQPQHF
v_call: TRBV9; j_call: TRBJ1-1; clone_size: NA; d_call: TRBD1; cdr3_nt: TGTGCCAGCAGCACTTACGGGACAGCCACTGAAGCTTTCTTT; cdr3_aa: CASSTYGTATEAFF
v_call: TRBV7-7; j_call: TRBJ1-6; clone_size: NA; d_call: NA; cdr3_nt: TGTGCCAGCAGCTTAGCGCCGGACGGGGGGGACTCCTATAATTCACCCCTCCACTTT; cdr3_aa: CASSLAPDGGDSYNSPLHF
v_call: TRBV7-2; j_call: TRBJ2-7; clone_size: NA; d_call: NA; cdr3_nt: TGTGCCAGCAGCGTTGGAGGATCTAGGGAGCAGTACTTC; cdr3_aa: CASSVGGSREQYF
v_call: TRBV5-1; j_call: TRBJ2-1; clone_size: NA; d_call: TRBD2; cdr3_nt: TGCGCCAGCAGCTTGGTGGCTAGCGGGGGAGGGGGTGAGCAGTTCTTC; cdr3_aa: CASSLVASGGGGEQFF
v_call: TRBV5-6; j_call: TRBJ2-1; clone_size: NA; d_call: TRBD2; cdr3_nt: TGTGCCAGCAGCTTATTAAGGCTAGCGGGGGTCAATGAGCAGTTCTTC; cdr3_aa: CASSLLRLAGVNEQFF
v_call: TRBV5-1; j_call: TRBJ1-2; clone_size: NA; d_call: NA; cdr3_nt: TGCGCCAGCAGCTTGCTACAGTCCTCTAACTATGGCTACACCTTC; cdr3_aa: CASSLLQSSNYGYTF
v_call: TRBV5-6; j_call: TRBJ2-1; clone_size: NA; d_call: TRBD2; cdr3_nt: TGTGCCAGCAGCTTAGCGGGGGGGGACAATGAGCAGTTCTTC; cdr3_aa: CASSLAGGDNEQFF
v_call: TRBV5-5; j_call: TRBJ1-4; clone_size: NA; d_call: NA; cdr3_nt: TGTGCCAGCAGCTTGATCAATCTGGCGGGACGGGAAAATGAAAAACTGTTTTTT; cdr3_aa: CASSLINLAGRENEKLFF
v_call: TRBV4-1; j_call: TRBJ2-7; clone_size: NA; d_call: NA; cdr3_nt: TGCGCCAGCAGACTCGTCGACCGTCAGGGATTTTCCGAGCAGTACTTC; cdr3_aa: CASRLVDRQGFSEQYF